This T cell receptor beta chain was sequenced for a study of blood T cells in healthy people across ages. Those donating, healthy Caucasian individuals from Russia, were aged about 6 to 90. For this clonotype: A much larger clone is a single base away; this may be a read error.

The CDR3 is 13 residues long. CDR1 and CDR2 (germline): MNHEY, SVGAGI. The trim removed 6 bases at V and 5 bases at J, leaving 1 base unmatched. Using a J-beta primer mix together with a sample-barcoded 5' primer, a second PCR was run for about 6 to 12 cycles. TCRdb redid the calling of the 5' RACE reads with MiXCR, one entry per CDR3 protein. The sample yields hundreds of thousands of distinct CDR3 sequences, around 50% seen once. The sequenced sample consisted of blood. The sequence derives from an elderly woman in good health. The chain has TRBV6-5 and TRBJ2-3, with 11 nucleotides matching TRBD1. The CDR3 coding sequence is TGTGCCAGCAGGGGACAGGGGGTAGATACGCAGTATTTT. Its protein product is CASRGQGVDTQYF.